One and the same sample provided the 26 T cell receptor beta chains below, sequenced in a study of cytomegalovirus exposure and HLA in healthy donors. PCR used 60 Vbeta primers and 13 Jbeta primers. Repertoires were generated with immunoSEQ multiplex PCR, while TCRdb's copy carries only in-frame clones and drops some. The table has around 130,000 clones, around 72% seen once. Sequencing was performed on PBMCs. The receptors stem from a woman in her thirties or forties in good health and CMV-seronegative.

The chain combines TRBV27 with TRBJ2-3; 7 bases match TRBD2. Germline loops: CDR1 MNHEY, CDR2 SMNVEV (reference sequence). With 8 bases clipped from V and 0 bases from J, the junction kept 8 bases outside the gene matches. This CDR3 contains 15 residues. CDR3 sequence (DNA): TGTGCCAGCGCACAAGCGGGGCGTAGCACAGATACGCAGTATTTT. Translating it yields CASAQAGRSTDTQYF.

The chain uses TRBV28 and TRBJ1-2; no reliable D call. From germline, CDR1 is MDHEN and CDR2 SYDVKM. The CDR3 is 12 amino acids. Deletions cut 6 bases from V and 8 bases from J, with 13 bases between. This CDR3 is CASSTGFGGYTF. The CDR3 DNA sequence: TGTGCCAGCAGCACGGGGTTTGGCGGCTACACCTTC.

The CDR3: CASSEFTGPYEQYF. CDR3 nucleotide sequence: TGTGCCAGCAGTGAGTTCACTGGGCCCTACGAGCAGTACTTC. The chain employs TRBV6-1 and TRBJ2-7; D ambiguous. V shed 3 bases and J shed 2 bases, with 11 bases lying between them. There are 14 residues in the CDR3. Germline V gene data show CDR1 as MNHNS and CDR2 as SASEGT.

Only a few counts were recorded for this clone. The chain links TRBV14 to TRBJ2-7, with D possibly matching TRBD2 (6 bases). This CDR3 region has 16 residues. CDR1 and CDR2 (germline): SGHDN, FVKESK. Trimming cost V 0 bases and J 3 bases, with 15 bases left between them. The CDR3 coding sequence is TGTGCCAGCAGCCAAGATGGATCAGCGGGTGTCTACGAGCAGTACTTC. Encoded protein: CASSQDGSAGVYEQYF.

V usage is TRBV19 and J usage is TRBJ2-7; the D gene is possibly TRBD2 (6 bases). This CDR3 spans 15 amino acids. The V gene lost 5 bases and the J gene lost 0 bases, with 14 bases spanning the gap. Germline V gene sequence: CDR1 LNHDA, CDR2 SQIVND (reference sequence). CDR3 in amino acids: CASSDYGGASYEQYF. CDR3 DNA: TGTGCCAGTAGTGACTATGGAGGGGCCTCCTACGAGCAGTACTTC.

CDR3 loop: CASSSTGGNTEAFF. CDR3 nucleotides: TGCGCCAGCAGCTCTACAGGGGGGAACACTGAAGCTTTCTTT. The V gene is TRBV5-1, the J gene TRBJ1-1, with 8 positions matching TRBD1. After removal of 3 bases from V and 1 base from J, the junction contained 2 bases not matched to a gene. In germline, CDR1 is SGHRS, CDR2 YFSETQ. The CDR3 has 14 amino acids.

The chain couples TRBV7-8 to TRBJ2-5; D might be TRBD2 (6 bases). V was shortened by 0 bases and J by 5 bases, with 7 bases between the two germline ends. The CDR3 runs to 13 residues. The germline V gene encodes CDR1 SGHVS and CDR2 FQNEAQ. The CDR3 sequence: CASSLALAETQYF. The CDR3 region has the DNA TGTGCCAGCAGCTTAGCTCTAGCGGAGACCCAGTACTTC.

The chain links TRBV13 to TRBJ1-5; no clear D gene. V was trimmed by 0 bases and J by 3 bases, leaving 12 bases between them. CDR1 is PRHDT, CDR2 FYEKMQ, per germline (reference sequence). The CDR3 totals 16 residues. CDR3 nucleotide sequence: TGTGCCAGCAGCTTAGGTTCCACTAAAAACAATCAGCCCCAGCATTTT. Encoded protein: CASSLGSTKNNQPQHF.

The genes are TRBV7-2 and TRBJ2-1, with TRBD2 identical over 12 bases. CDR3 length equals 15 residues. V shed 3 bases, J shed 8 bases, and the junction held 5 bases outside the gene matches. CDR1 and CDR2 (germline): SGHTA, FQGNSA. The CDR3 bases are TGTGCCAGCAGCTTCACTAGCGGGGGGCTCTATGAGCAGTTCTTC. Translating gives CASSFTSGGLYEQFF.

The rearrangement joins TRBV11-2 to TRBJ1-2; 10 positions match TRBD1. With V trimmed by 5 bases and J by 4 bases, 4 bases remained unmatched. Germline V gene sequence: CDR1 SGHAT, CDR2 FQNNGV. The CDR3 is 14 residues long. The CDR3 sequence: CASSPWTGGYGYTF. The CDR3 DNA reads TGTGCCAGCAGCCCCTGGACAGGGGGCTATGGCTACACCTTC.

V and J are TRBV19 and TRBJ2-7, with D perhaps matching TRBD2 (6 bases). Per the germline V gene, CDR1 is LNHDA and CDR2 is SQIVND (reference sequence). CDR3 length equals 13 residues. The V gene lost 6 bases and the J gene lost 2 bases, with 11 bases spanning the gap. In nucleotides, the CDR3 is TGTGCCAGTAGAGCGGGCCCGGCCTACGAGCAGTACTTC. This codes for CASRAGPAYEQYF.

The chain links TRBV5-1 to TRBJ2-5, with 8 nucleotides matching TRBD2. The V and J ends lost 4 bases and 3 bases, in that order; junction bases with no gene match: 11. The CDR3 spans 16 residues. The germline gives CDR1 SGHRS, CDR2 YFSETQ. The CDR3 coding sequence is TGCGCCAGCAGCCGACGGACTAGCTCTTGGGAAGAGACCCAGTACTTC. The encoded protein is CASSRRTSSWEETQYF. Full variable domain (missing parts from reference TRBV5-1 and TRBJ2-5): KAGVTQTPRYLIKTRGQQVTLSCSPISGHRSVSWYQQTPGQGLQFLFEYFSETQRNKGNFPGRFSGRQFSNSRSEMNVSTLELGDSALYLCASSRRTSSWEETQYFGPGTRLLVL.

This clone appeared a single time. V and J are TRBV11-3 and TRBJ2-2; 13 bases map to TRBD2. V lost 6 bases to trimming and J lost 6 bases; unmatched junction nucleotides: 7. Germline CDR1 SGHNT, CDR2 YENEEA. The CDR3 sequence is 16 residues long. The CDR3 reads CASRPGLAGAPGELFF. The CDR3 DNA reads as TGTGCCAGCAGACCAGGACTAGCGGGAGCCCCCGGGGAGCTGTTTTTT.

The CDR3 here is CASSPLGGGPPNTEAFF. The CDR3 coding sequence is TGTGCCAGCAGCCCCCTAGGGGGGGGTCCTCCGAACACTGAAGCTTTCTTT. This chain joins TRBV7-3 and TRBJ1-1; TRBD1 is a possible D gene (6 bases). V dropped 5 bases and J dropped 1 base, with 20 bases sitting between them. This CDR3 region has 17 residues. CDR1 is SGHTA and CDR2 is FQGTGA in the germline V gene.

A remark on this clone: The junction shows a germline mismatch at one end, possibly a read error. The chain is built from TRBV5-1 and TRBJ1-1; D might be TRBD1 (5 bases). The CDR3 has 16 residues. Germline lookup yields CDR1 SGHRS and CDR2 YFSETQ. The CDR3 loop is CASSGSAGLLKTEAFF. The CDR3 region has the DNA TGCGCCAGCAGCGGGTCAGCGGGACTGTTGAAAACTGAAGCTTTCTTT.

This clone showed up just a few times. CDR3 loop: CASSFSSAGANEAFF. The CDR3 DNA reads as TGTGCCAGCAGCTTCTCTAGTGCAGGGGCTAATGAAGCTTTCTTT. The chain links TRBV11-1 to TRBJ1-1; tentative D call: TRBD1 (6 bases). The germline gives CDR1 SGHAT, CDR2 FQDESV (reference sequence). CDR3 length: 15 amino acids. Trimming cost V 3 bases and J 7 bases, with 18 bases left between them.

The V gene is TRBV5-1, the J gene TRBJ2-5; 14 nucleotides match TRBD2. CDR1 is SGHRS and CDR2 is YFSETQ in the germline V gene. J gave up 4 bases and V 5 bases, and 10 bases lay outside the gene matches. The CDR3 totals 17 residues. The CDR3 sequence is CASRTAPGLAGVETQYF. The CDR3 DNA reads TGCGCCAGCAGAACCGCTCCGGGACTAGCGGGAGTAGAGACCCAGTACTTC.

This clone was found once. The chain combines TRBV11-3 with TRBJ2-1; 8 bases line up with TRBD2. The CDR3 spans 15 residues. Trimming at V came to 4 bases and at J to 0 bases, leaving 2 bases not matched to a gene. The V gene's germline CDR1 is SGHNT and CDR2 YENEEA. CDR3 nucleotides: TGTGCCAGCAGCTATCTAGCGGGCTCCTACAATGAGCAGTTCTTC. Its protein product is CASSYLAGSYNEQFF.

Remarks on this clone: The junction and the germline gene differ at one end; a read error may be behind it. In DNA, the CDR3 is TGCGCCAGCAGCTTGAGCGGGGTCGGGGCCAACGGCCTGACTTTC. It encodes CASSLSGVGANGLTF. The rearrangement links TRBV5-1 to TRBJ2-6; 7 bases map to TRBD2. CDR3 length: 15 amino acids. Germline V CDR1 and CDR2: SGHRS, YFSETQ. Using reference TRBV5-1 and TRBJ2-6 for the parts outside the CDR3, the full variable domain is KAGVTQTPRYLIKTRGQQVTLSCSPISGHRSVSWYQQTPGQGLQFLFEYFSETQRNKGNFPGRFSGRQFSNSRSEMNVSTLELGDSALYLCASSLSGVGANGLTFGAGSRLTVL.

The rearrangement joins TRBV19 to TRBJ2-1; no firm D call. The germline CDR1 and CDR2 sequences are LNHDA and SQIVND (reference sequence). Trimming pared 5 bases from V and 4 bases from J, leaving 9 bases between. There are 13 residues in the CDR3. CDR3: CASSVSLYNEQFF. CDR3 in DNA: TGTGCCAGTAGTGTTAGCCTATACAATGAGCAGTTCTTC.

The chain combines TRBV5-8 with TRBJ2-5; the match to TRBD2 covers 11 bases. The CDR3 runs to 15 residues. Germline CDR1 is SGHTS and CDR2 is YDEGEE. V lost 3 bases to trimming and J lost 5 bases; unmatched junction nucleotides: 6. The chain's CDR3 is CASSSLAGGPETQYF. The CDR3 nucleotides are TGTGCCAGCAGCTCTCTAGCGGGGGGACCGGAGACCCAGTACTTC.

CDR3 residues: CASSEEPERRGYTF. CDR3 DNA: TGTGCCAGCAGTGAAGAACCGGAACGGCGGGGCTACACCTTC. The rearrangement links TRBV2 to TRBJ1-2; D gene uncertain. Deletions cut 1 base from V and 8 bases from J, with 14 bases between. The CDR3 sequence is 14 residues long. CDR1 and CDR2 from the germline V gene are SNHLY and FYNNEI.

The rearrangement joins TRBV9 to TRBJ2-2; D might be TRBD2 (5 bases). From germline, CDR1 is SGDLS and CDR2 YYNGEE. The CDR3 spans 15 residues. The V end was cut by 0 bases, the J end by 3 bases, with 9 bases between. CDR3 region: CASSVDGVDTGELFF. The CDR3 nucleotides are TGTGCCAGCAGCGTAGACGGGGTAGACACCGGGGAGCTGTTTTTT.

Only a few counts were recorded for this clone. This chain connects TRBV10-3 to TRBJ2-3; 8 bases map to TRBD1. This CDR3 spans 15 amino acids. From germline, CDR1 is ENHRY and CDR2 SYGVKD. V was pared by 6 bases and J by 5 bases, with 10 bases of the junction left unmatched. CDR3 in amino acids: CAIRGGQGARDTQYF. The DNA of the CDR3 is TGTGCCATCAGAGGGGGGCAGGGGGCGAGAGATACGCAGTATTTT.

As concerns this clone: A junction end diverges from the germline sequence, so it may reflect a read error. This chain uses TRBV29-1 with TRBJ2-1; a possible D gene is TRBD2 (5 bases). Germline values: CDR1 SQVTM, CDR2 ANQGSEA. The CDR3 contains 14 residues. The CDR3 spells CSVDRGTTYTEQFF. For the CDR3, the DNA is TGCAGCGTTGATCGGGGTACAACCTACACTGAGCAGTTCTTC.

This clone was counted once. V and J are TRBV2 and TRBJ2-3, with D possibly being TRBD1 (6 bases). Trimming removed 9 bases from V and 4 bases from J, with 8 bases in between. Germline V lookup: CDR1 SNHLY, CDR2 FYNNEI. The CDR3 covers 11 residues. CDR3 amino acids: CASTGSDTQYF. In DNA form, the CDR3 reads TGTGCCAGTACAGGGTCAGATACGCAGTATTTT. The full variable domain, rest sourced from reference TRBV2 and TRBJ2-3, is EPEVTQTPSHQVTQMGQEVILRCVPISNHLYFYWYRQILGQKVEFLVSFYNNEISEKSEIFDDQFSVERPDGSNFTLKIRSTKLEDSAMYFCASTGSDTQYFGPGTRLTVL.